Sequencing of this T cell receptor beta chain was carried out in a study of beta chain features in type 1 diabetes. Study outcomes and limitations: PCR might favor shorter templates, but any such skew would affect patients and controls equally. Lower insertion and higher deletion counts appeared at VDJ junctions in type 1 diabetes patients. In every one of the four CD4+ subsets, TCRB CDR3s were moderately but significantly shorter in Type 1 diabetes patients.

Using CD45RO/CCR7/CD25/CD127/CD95/CD27, CD4+ naive, central memory, regulatory and stem cell-like memory cells were sorted. This clone was counted a few times. Its antigen is unknown. V shed 5 bases and J shed 5 bases, with 16 bases lying between them. CDR1 PRHDT and CDR2 FYEKMQ come from the germline V gene (reference sequence). This CDR3 is built from 14 residues. The whole isolated RNA underwent reverse transcription, so sequencing captured expressed TCRB transcripts. Measured with immunoSEQ multiplex PCR; TCRdb has only the in-frame clones, and not every one. The table lists over 600,000 clones, around 12% of them singletons, with roughly 0.12% in the top ten.

The sequencing input was naive CD4+ T cells from blood. This receptor was obtained from a man between 25 and 39 years old with type 1 diabetes. The chain is built from TRBV13 and TRBJ2-7; D may match TRBD1 or TRBD2 (6 bases each). This CDR3 is CASSPMRGANEQYF. CDR3 nucleotide sequence: TGTGCCAGCAGCCCCATGAGGGGGGCAAACGAGCAGTACTTC.